This TCR beta chain comes out of a study of OX40 agonist ivuxolimab in advanced cancers. Study as a whole: Patients were dosed intravenously with ivuxolimab at 0.01 to 10 mg/kg every 2 weeks. Points from the study as a whole: At 0.1 to 3.0 mg/kg, CD4+ and CD8+ blood T cells expanded clonally by week 6. Expanded clones tended on average to be more numerous among CD8+ T cells than CD4+.

This CDR3 spans 14 amino acids. Trimming took 2 bases from V and 4 from J, leaving 11 bases between them. Germline CDR1 reads LNHNV; CDR2 reads YYDKDF (reference sequence). Sequencing was performed with immunoSEQ multiplex PCR; in TCRdb, only in-frame clones are kept and a portion is missing. The sample lists some 10,000 clones; 85% to 90% were seen once. This clone was picked up a small number of times. Its antigen is unknown. Blood was sampled at baseline, cycle 4 day 1, and cycle 7 day 1. The source was CD4+ or CD8+ T cells sorted from blood, collected in a trial of the OX40 agonist ivuxolimab. The V and J genes are TRBV15 and TRBJ1-1, with a weak D call TRBD1 (6 bases). The clonotype comes from an adult with an advanced solid tumor such as melanoma, head and neck, liver or kidney cancer. The CDR3 nucleotides are TGTGCCACCAGCAGACAGGGAGGGGGCACTGAAGCTTTCTTT. As protein: CATSRQGGGTEAFF.